These T cell receptor beta chains were read from a single sample in a study of PD-L1 blockade in urothelial cancer. TCRdb's table, derived via immunoSEQ multiplex PCR, lists solely in-frame clones and lacks some. The sample has roughly 36,000 clones, approximately 90% seen once; the top ten hold about 2%. Specimen: PBMCs, collected around atezolizumab (anti-PD-L1) treatment. The receptors come from a man aged 55 to 69 with urothelial cancer. The CDR3 runs from the conserved cysteine through the conserved F or W. The D gene is left open where the match is weak. A row's size may be missing; if present it is once, few, many or a size class.

TRBJ1-1 17 NA TRBV7-9 few CASSLVGWEGQNTEAFF TGTGCCAGCAGCTTAGTTGGATGGGAGGGACAGAACACTGAAGCTTTCTTT
TRBJ2-3 19 TRBD2 TRBV4-1 NA CASSQEGTSGASLTDTQYF TGCGCCAGCAGCCAAGAAGGAACTAGCGGGGCGTCACTCACAGATACGCAGTATTTT
TRBJ1-1 17 NA TRBV19 few CASSVRDILGRNTEAFF TGTGCCAGTAGTGTCCGGGACATCCTTGGGAGGAACACTGAAGCTTTCTTT
TRBJ1-3 16 NA TRBV7-9 NA CASSPLIRSPGNTIYF TGTGCCAGCAGCCCTCTGATCCGGAGCCCTGGAAACACCATATATTTT
TRBJ1-1 12 NA TRBV28 once CASSLQTAEAFF TGTGCCAGCAGTTTACAGACAGCCGAAGCTTTCTTT
TRBJ1-2 14 NA TRBV28 NA CAILPPGGWDGYTF TGTGCCATCCTCCCCCCCGGGGGGTGGGACGGCTACACCTTC
TRBJ1-1 14 NA TRBV18 NA CASSPRQENTEAFF TGTGCCAGCTCACCACGACAAGAGAACACTGAAGCTTTCTTT
TRBJ2-7 15 TRBD2 TRBV4-2 once CASSQPSGGFYEQYF TGTGCCAGCAGCCAGCCTAGCGGGGGCTTTTACGAGCAGTACTTC
TRBJ2-4 14 TRBD1 TRBV7-9 NA CASSLDRGRDIQYF TGTGCCAGCAGCTTAGACAGGGGACGGGACATTCAGTACTTC
TRBJ1-2 12 NA TRBV28 NA CAISDSLYGYTF TGTGCCATCTCGGACAGTCTCTATGGCTACACCTTC
TRBJ2-7 15 NA TRBV19 NA CASSSGSGSSYEQYF TGTGCCAGTAGCAGTGGGTCGGGAAGCTCCTACGAGCAGTACTTC
TRBJ2-1 15 NA TRBV6-5 NA CASSPLGIINNEQFF TGTGCCAGCAGTCCCCTCGGGATAATTAACAATGAGCAGTTCTTC
TRBJ2-5 16 TRBD2 TRBV13 NA CASSPGISGGVETQYF TGTGCCAGCAGCCCCGGCATTAGCGGGGGGGTAGAGACCCAGTACTTC
TRBJ2-3 11 TRBD2 TRBV20-1 NA CSVVLAPTQYF TGCAGTGTCGTACTAGCGCCTACGCAGTATTTT
TRBJ2-7 14 NA TRBV4-2 NA CASSQVLGVYEQYF TGTGCCAGCAGCCAAGTTTTGGGAGTTTACGAGCAGTACTTC
TRBJ1-1 14 TRBD1 TRBV9 NA CASSVQGANTEAFF TGTGCCAGCAGCGTACAGGGGGCGAACACTGAAGCTTTCTTT
TRBJ2-7 15 TRBD1 TRBV18 NA CASSPVGQGAVEQYF TGTGCCAGCTCACCAGTGGGACAGGGGGCTGTCGAGCAGTACTTC
TRBJ2-7 18 NA TRBV7-8 NA CASSLGLLTGTSSYEQYF TGTGCCAGCAGCTTAGGACTCTTGACAGGAACTAGCTCCTACGAGCAGTACTTC
TRBJ2-3 15 TRBD1 TRBV6-4 once CASSTGTGVTDTQYF TGTGCCAGCAGTACTGGGACAGGGGTCACAGATACGCAGTATTTT
TRBJ2-7 11 NA TRBV30 NA CAEAAEEEQYF TGTGCTGAGGCAGCTGAAGAGGAGCAGTACTTC